The 27 T cell receptor beta chains reported below all come from one sample, sequenced in a study of cytomegalovirus exposure and HLA in healthy donors (dated by TCRdb to the late 2010s). Library creation used the immunoSEQ multiplex PCR assay. For the multiplex PCR, a mixture combining 60 forward primers for TCR Vbeta segments and 13 reverse primers for TCR Jbeta segments was used. Entries here come from immuneACCESS through TCRdb and include only in-frame sequences with V and J called. Some clones fail to appear in such tables; in the studies checked, an unresolved V gene covers under half of the shortfall, and the cause of the remainder is unknown. A total of 100,000 to 150,000 clones appear in this sample, approximately 61% of them only once. 2.4% of the sample belongs to the ten largest clones. Sequencing was done on a sample of PBMCs. All receptors derive from a middle-aged woman in good health and CMV-seronegative.

The sample holds a few counts of this clone. This chain connects TRBV28 to TRBJ1-5, with D possibly matching TRBD1 (5 bases). V lost 2 bases and J lost 7, with 12 bases in between. The CDR3 spans 14 residues. Germline V lookup: CDR1 MDHEN, CDR2 SYDVKM. The CDR3 bases are TGTGCCAGCAGTTTAACCAGGGAGGCCCAGCCCCAGCATTTT. It encodes CASSLTREAQPQHF.

The rearrangement joins TRBV7-9 to TRBJ1-5, with 8 bases identical to TRBD1. CDR1 and CDR2 (germline): SEHNR, FQNEAQ (reference sequence). This CDR3 region has 15 residues. V shed 1 base and J 7 bases; nucleotides not matched to a gene: 6. The CDR3 bases are TGTGCCAGCAGCTTAGACAGGGGGTCAAACCAGCCCCAGCATTTT. Its protein product is CASSLDRGSNQPQHF.

This sequence joins TRBV18 and TRBJ1-3; D gene uncertain. The germline V gene has CDR1 KGHSH and CDR2 LQKENI. The ends were cut back, 0 bases at V and 0 bases at J, with 9 bases in the middle. This CDR3 region has 16 residues. The CDR3 nucleotides are TGTGCCAGCTCACCACCCGGGTACTCCTCTGGAAACACCATATATTTT. As protein: CASSPPGYSSGNTIYF.

The chain carries TRBV5-4 and TRBJ2-1, with 7 bases that match TRBD1. Germline CDR1 is SGHNT and CDR2 is YYREEE (reference sequence). V was clipped by 1 base and J by 6 bases; unmatched bases: 4. CDR3 length: 14 amino acids. The CDR3 loop reads CASSLQTGVNEQFF. The CDR3 bases are TGTGCCAGCAGCTTGCAAACAGGGGTCAATGAGCAGTTCTTC.

This chain uses TRBV7-9 with TRBJ2-1, with D hard to call. The CDR3 sequence is 15 residues long. V was trimmed by 3 bases and J by 6 bases, leaving 15 bases between them. Germline loops: CDR1 SEHNR, CDR2 FQNEAQ (reference sequence). CDR3 sequence reads: CASSLVLGQINEQFF. CDR3 coding DNA: TGTGCCAGCAGCTTGGTACTGGGCCAAATCAATGAGCAGTTCTTC.

This sequence joins TRBV6-1 and TRBJ2-7, with 10 bases fitting TRBD2. This CDR3 spans 15 amino acids. Germline V gives CDR1 MNHNS, CDR2 SASEGT. J lost 3 bases, V lost 2 bases, and 4 bases had no gene match. CDR3 region: CASSESASGGYEQYF. The CDR3 nucleotides read TGTGCCAGCAGTGAATCGGCTAGCGGGGGCTACGAGCAGTACTTC.

V usage is TRBV4-1 and J usage is TRBJ1-2; perhaps TRBD1 as D (6 bases). Germline V lookup: CDR1 MGHRA, CDR2 YSYEKL. The ends were cut back, 2 bases at V and 4 bases at J, with 8 bases in the middle. The CDR3 is made up of 13 amino acids. The DNA of the CDR3 is TGCGCCAGCAGCCAAAGGGACACCTATGGCTACACCTTC. This sequence encodes CASSQRDTYGYTF.

The chain carries TRBV28 and TRBJ1-5, with D tentatively TRBD1 (5 bases). Per the germline V gene, CDR1 is MDHEN and CDR2 is SYDVKM. This CDR3 region has 14 residues. V was clipped by 3 bases and J by 6 bases, with 12 bases between them. CDR3 loop: CASSFRQGPQPQHF. The DNA for the CDR3 is TGTGCCAGCAGTTTTCGGCAGGGTCCTCAGCCCCAGCATTTT.

This clone occurred a few times. This chain links TRBV9 with TRBJ1-1; a weak D match, TRBD1 (6 bases). The V end lost 2 bases, the J end lost 1 base, and 12 bases lay between the germline ends. The CDR3 is 15 residues long. From germline, CDR1 is SGDLS and CDR2 YYNGEE. CDR3 in amino acids: CASSVDGTRNTEAFF. CDR3 in DNA: TGTGCCAGCAGCGTTGACGGGACAAGGAACACTGAAGCTTTCTTT. The whole variable domain, remainder taken from reference TRBV9 and TRBJ1-1, is DSGVTQTPKHLITATGQRVTLRCSPRSGDLSVYWYQQSLDQGLQFLIQYYNGEERAKGNILERFSAQQFPDLHSELNLSSLELGDSALYFCASSVDGTRNTEAFFGQGTRLTVV.

Only one count was recorded for this clone. CDR3 protein: CSVEVRLVAGGGSTDTQYF. CDR3 sequence (DNA): TGCAGCGTTGAAGTTAGATTGGTGGCGGGGGGTGGGAGCACAGATACGCAGTATTTT. The V and J genes are TRBV29-1 and TRBJ2-3, with 8 bases that match TRBD2. This CDR3 region has 19 residues. With 1 base clipped from V and 0 bases from J, the junction kept 15 bases outside the gene matches. Germline loops: CDR1 SQVTM, CDR2 ANQGSEA.

The rearrangement links TRBV4-2 to TRBJ2-1; 7 nucleotides match TRBD2. This CDR3 has 17 residues. V lost 4 bases, J lost 3 bases, and 12 bases stayed unmatched. CDR1 is LGHNA, CDR2 YNFKEQ, per germline. The CDR3 coding sequence is TGTGCCAGCAGCCGCGCGGGTGCGGGGGAGGGCTACAATGAGCAGTTCTTC. Its translation is CASSRAGAGEGYNEQFF.

This clone was detected only a few times. This rearrangement joins TRBV7-9 to TRBJ2-3; 8 nucleotides align to TRBD1. The CDR3 is 14 amino acids. V was pared by 5 bases and J by 1 base, with 2 bases of the junction left unmatched. The germline V gene encodes CDR1 SEHNR and CDR2 FQNEAQ (reference sequence). The chain's CDR3 is CASSAGGGTDTQYF. In nucleotides, the CDR3 is TGTGCCAGCAGCGCAGGGGGCGGCACAGATACGCAGTATTTT.

The chain recombines TRBV4-1 with TRBJ2-1; 7 bases are a match to TRBD1. Germline V gene lookup returns CDR1 MGHRA and CDR2 YSYEKL. The ends lost 6 bases at V and 4 bases at J; junction bases unmatched: 9. The length of the CDR3 is 15 residues. The DNA for the CDR3 is TGCGCCAGCAGGGTCGGGACAGCAGCTTACAATGAGCAGTTCTTC. It yields the protein CASRVGTAAYNEQFF.

The sample holds a few counts of this clone. The chain recombines TRBV2 with TRBJ2-3; 8 nucleotides match TRBD1. In germline, CDR1 is SNHLY, CDR2 FYNNEI. This CDR3 contains 19 residues. J lost 3 bases, V lost 2 bases, and 16 bases had no gene match. This CDR3 reads CASSETFPAGTGRTDTQYF. The CDR3 DNA follows: TGTGCCAGCAGTGAAACCTTCCCTGCCGGGACAGGCCGTACAGATACGCAGTATTTT. Looking up the rest from reference TRBV2 and TRBJ2-3 gives the full variable domain: EPEVTQTPSHQVTQMGQEVILRCVPISNHLYFYWYRQILGQKVEFLVSFYNNEISEKSEIFDDQFSVERPDGSNFTLKIRSTKLEDSAMYFCASSETFPAGTGRTDTQYFGPGTRLTVL.

The CDR3 nucleotides read TGTGCCAGCAGCGCAAGGGCCAGGGGGTATTACTATGGCTACACCTTC. Translated, it gives CASSARARGYYYGYTF. The chain has TRBV16 and TRBJ1-2; 7 nucleotides agree with TRBD1. V shed 5 bases and J 3 bases; nucleotides not matched to a gene: 12. From germline, CDR1 is KGHSY and CDR2 FQNENV. The CDR3 is 16 amino acids. The complete variable domain, with remaining parts taken from reference TRBV16 and TRBJ1-2, reads GEEVAQTPKHLVRGEGQKAKLYCAPIKGHSYVFWYQQVLKNEFKFLISFQNENVFDETGMPKERFSAKCLPNSPCSLEIQATKLEDSAVYFCASSARARGYYYGYTFGSGTRLTVV.

The gene calls are TRBV7-2 and TRBJ1-5; tentative D call: TRBD1 (6 bases). The germline V gene has CDR1 SGHTA and CDR2 FQGNSA. The V gene lost 6 bases and the J gene lost 9 bases, with 15 bases spanning the gap. CDR3 size: 13 residues. CDR3 nucleotides: TGTGCCAGCAGACAAAACAGGGATGGGCCCCAGCATTTT. This gives the protein CASRQNRDGPQHF.

The chain employs TRBV30 and TRBJ1-4, with a tentative D call TRBD1 (5 bases). V lost 3 bases, J lost 3 bases, and 8 bases lay in between. The CDR3 totals 13 residues. The germline V gene has CDR1 GTSNPN and CDR2 SVGIG (reference sequence). The CDR3 bases are TGTGCCTGGAGCGGGGGTCCTAATGAAAAACTGTTTTTT. It yields the protein CAWSGGPNEKLFF.

The V and J genes are TRBV30 and TRBJ1-2, with TRBD1 identical over 10 bases. The CDR3 length is 13 residues. V was clipped by 2 bases and J by 9 bases; unmatched bases: 6. CDR1 and CDR2 (germline): GTSNPN, SVGIG (reference sequence). The CDR3 DNA sequence: TGTGCCTGGAGTATTGGGGACAGGGGAAGCTACACCTTC. Translation gives CAWSIGDRGSYTF. Drawing the rest from reference TRBV30 and TRBJ1-2, the complete variable domain is SQTIHQWPATLVQPVGSPLSLECTVEGTSNPNLYWYRQAAGRGLQLLFYSVGIGQISSEVPQNLSASRPQDRQFILSSKKLLLSDSGFYLCAWSIGDRGSYTFGSGTRLTVV.

The chain uses TRBV25-1 and TRBJ2-1; TRBD2 aligns across 7 bases. The germline V gene has CDR1 MGHDK and CDR2 SYGVNS. This CDR3 is 15 amino acids long. With 4 bases clipped from V and 0 bases from J, the junction kept 3 bases outside the gene matches. This CDR3 reads CASSVQRGSYNEQFF. DNA of the CDR3: TGTGCCAGCAGTGTACAGCGGGGCTCCTACAATGAGCAGTTCTTC.

This clone was seen only a few times. The CDR3 nucleotides are TGTGCCAGCAGCCCAACCCGGGGGGCGAATTCACCCCTCCACTTT. This translates into CASSPTRGANSPLHF. The rearrangement joins TRBV7-8 to TRBJ1-6; maybe TRBD1 (6 bases). This CDR3 comprises 15 residues. Between the trimmed V and J ends, which lost 5 bases and 7 bases, there was a span of 15 bases. Per germline, CDR1 SGHVS and CDR2 FQNEAQ.

The rearrangement joins TRBV7-2 to TRBJ2-7; D may be TRBD2 (7 bases). Trimming took 0 bases from V and 3 from J, leaving 12 bases between them. This CDR3 comprises 15 residues. CDR1 and CDR2 (germline): SGHTA, FQGNSA. The CDR3 bases are TGTGCCAGCAGCTTAGCGCGGGGGCCATTCTACGAGCAGTACTTC. Residues: CASSLARGPFYEQYF.

This chain links TRBV19 with TRBJ2-3; possible D gene TRBD1, 5 bases. The V end lost 3 bases, the J end lost 2 bases, and 15 bases lay between the germline ends. CDR1 is LNHDA and CDR2 is SQIVND in the germline V gene (reference sequence). The CDR3 has 16 residues. For the CDR3, the DNA is TGTGCCAGTAGTATCTCTGCGGACATATACACAGATACGCAGTATTTT. The encoded protein is CASSISADIYTDTQYF. The full variable domain, its missing parts supplied by reference TRBV19 and TRBJ2-3, is DGGITQSPKYLFRKEGQNVTLSCEQNLNHDAMYWYRQDPGQGLRLIYYSQIVNDFQKGDIAEGYSVSREKKESFPLTVTSAQKNPTAFYLCASSISADIYTDTQYFGPGTRLTVL.

This clone was observed once. The chain links TRBV10-3 to TRBJ1-6; 9 bases agree with TRBD1. This CDR3 contains 14 residues. In germline, CDR1 is ENHRY, CDR2 SYGVKD. V shed 10 bases and J 7 bases; nucleotides not matched to a gene: 8. CDR3 protein: CATGGGQGNSPLHF. The CDR3 DNA follows: TGTGCCACGGGGGGGGGACAGGGAAATTCACCCCTCCACTTT.

J is TRBJ1-1 and V is TRBV5-6, with 7 bases that match TRBD1. The V segment lost 4 bases and the J segment 5 bases; nucleotides outside the gene matches: 5. Germline loops: CDR1 SGHDT, CDR2 YYEEEE. The CDR3 is 13 residues long. CDR3 in DNA: TGTGCCAGCAGCCAGACAGGGACAACTGAAGCTTTCTTT. Translation gives CASSQTGTTEAFF.

This clone was seen more than once but under ten times. V and J are TRBV14 and TRBJ2-3; a weak D match, TRBD2 (5 bases). CDR3 length equals 16 residues. Germline CDR1 reads SGHDN; CDR2 reads FVKESK. V gave up 0 bases and J gave up 1 base, with 11 bases separating them. CDR3 protein: CASSQDAGLRTDTQYF. The CDR3 bases are TGTGCCAGCAGCCAAGATGCTGGACTCCGCACAGATACGCAGTATTTT.

The J gene is TRBJ1-2, the V gene TRBV4-2; 8 bases are shared with TRBD1. This CDR3 region has 16 residues. Losses at the gene ends were 0 bases for V and 8 bases for J; bases not matched to a gene: 11. The germline CDR1 and CDR2 sequences are LGHNA and YNFKEQ. CDR3 DNA: TGTGCCAGCAGCCAAGATGGGCAGGGGGCTTGGGTAGGCTACACCTTC. It translates to CASSQDGQGAWVGYTF.

DNA of the CDR3: TGTGCCAGCCAAGCCGGGGGTACTGAAGCTTTCTTT. Protein: CASQAGGTEAFF. The J gene is TRBJ1-1, the V gene TRBV7-9; maybe TRBD1 (5 bases). The CDR3 is 12 residues long. V gave up 8 bases and J gave up 5 bases, with 12 bases separating them. Germline V gives CDR1 SEHNR, CDR2 FQNEAQ (reference sequence).